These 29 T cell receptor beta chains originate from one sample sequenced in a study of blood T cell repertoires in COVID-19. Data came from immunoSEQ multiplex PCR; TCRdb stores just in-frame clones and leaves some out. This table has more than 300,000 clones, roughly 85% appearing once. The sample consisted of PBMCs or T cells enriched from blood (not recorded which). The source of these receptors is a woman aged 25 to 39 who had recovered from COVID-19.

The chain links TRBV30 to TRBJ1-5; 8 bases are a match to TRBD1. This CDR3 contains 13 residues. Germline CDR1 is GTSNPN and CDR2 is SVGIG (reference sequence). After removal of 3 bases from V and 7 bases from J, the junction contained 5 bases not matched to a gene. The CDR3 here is CAWSTDRAQPQHF. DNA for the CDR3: TGTGCCTGGAGCACGGACAGGGCCCAGCCCCAGCATTTT.

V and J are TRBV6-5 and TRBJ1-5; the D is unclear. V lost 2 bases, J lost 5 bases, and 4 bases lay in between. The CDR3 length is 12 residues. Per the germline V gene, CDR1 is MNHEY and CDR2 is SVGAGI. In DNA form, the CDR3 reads TGTGCCAGCAGTTACGGAGATCAGCCCCAGCATTTT. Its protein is CASSYGDQPQHF.

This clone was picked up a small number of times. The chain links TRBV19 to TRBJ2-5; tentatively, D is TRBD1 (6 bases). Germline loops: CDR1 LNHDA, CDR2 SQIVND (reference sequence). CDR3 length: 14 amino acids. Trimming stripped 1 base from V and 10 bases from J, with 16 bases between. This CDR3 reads CASSIGDTIQVQYF. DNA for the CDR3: TGTGCCAGTAGTATAGGGGACACCATACAAGTCCAGTACTTC.

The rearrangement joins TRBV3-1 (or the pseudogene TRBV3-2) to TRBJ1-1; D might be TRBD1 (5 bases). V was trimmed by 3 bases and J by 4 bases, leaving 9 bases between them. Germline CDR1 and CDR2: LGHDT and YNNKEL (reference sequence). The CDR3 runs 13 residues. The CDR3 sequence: CASSHGGSTEAFF. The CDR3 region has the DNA TGTGCCAGCAGCCATGGGGGGAGCACTGAAGCTTTCTTT.

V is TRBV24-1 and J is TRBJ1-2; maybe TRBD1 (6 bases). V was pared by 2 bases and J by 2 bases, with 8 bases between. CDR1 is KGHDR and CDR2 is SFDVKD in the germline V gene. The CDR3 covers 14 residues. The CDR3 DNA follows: TGTGCCACCAGTGATTCTGGGACAAACTATGGCTACACCTTC. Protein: CATSDSGTNYGYTF.

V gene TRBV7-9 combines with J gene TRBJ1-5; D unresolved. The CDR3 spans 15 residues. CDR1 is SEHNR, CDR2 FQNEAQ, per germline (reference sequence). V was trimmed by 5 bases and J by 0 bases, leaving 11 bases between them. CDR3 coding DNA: TGTGCCAGCAGCGCCTCAGGTGATAGCAATCAGCCCCAGCATTTT. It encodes CASSASGDSNQPQHF.

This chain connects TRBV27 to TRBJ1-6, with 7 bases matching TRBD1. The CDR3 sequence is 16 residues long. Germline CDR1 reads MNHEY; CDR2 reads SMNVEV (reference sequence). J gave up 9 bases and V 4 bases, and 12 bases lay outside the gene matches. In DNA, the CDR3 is TGTGCCAGCAGTTCGCACCCACAGGGGATGGGTTCACCCCTCCACTTT. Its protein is CASSSHPQGMGSPLHF.

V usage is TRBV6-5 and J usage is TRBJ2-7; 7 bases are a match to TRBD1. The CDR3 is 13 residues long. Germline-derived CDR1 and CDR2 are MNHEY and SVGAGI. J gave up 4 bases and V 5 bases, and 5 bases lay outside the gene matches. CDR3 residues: CASSPHRGYEQYF. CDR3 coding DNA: TGTGCCAGCAGTCCCCACAGGGGTTACGAGCAGTACTTC.

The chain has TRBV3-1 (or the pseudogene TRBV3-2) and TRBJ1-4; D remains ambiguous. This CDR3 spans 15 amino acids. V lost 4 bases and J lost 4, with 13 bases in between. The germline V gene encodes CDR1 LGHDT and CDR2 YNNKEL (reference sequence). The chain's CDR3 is CASSPDGVRNEKLFF. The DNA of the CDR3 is TGTGCCAGCAGCCCGGACGGGGTTCGTAATGAAAAACTGTTTTTT.

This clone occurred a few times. Here the CDR3 DNA reads TGTGCCAGCAGGGCTCGGGGGGGTGAAAAACTGTTTTTT. Translation gives CASRARGGEKLFF. V is TRBV3-1 (or the pseudogene TRBV3-2) and J is TRBJ1-4, with D possibly matching TRBD1 (5 bases). The V gene's germline CDR1 is LGHDT and CDR2 YNNKEL (reference sequence). V lost 6 bases and J 7 bases, leaving 12 bases between the germline ends. The CDR3 covers 13 residues.

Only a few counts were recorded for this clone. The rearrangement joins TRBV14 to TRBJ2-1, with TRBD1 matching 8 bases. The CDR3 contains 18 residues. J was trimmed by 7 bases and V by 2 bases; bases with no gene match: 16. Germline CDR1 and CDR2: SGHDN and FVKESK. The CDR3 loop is CASSQLGQGVEFRNEQFF. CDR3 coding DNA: TGTGCCAGCAGCCAACTCGGACAGGGCGTTGAGTTTCGGAATGAGCAGTTCTTC.

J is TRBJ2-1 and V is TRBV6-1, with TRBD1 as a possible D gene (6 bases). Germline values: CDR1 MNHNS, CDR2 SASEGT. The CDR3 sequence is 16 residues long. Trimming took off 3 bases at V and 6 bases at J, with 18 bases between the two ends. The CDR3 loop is CASSEVGHRKGNEQFF. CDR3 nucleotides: TGTGCCAGCAGTGAGGTGGGACACAGAAAGGGCAATGAGCAGTTCTTC.

CDR3: CAISEFQGWGDSYGYTF. The CDR3 DNA reads TGTGCCATCAGTGAATTTCAGGGATGGGGGGACTCCTATGGCTACACCTTC. The V call is TRBV10-3, the J call TRBJ1-2, with D maybe TRBD1 (5 bases). Trimming pared 3 bases from V and 4 bases from J, leaving 21 bases between. There are 17 residues in the CDR3. Germline assignment: CDR1 ENHRY and CDR2 SYGVKD.

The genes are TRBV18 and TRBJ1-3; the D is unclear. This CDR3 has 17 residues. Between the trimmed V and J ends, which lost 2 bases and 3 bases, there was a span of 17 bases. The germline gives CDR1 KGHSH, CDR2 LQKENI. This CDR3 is CASSPMGSGRNGNTIYF. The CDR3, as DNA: TGTGCCAGCTCACCAATGGGGAGTGGCAGGAATGGAAACACCATATATTTT.

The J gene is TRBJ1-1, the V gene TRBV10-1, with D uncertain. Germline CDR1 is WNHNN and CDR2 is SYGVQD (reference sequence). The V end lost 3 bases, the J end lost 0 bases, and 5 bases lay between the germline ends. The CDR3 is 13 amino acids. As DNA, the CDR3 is TGCGCCAGCAGTGAATCCTTGAACACTGAAGCTTTCTTT. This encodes CASSESLNTEAFF.

Here the CDR3 DNA reads TGTGCCAGTACCAGGGGCCGTAGCAATCAGCCCCAGCATTTT. Encoded protein: CASTRGRSNQPQHF. The J gene is TRBJ1-5, the V gene TRBV19; TRBD1 is a possible D gene (6 bases). The CDR3 is made up of 14 amino acids. Germline CDR1 is LNHDA and CDR2 is SQIVND (reference sequence). V lost 7 bases and J 0 bases, leaving 10 bases between the germline ends.

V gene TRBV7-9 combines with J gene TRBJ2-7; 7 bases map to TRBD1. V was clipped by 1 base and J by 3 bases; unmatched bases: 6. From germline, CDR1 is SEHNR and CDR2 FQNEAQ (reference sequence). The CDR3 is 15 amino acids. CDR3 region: CASSLVGDSIYEQYF. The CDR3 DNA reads TGTGCCAGCAGCTTAGTCGGGGACAGCATCTACGAGCAGTACTTC. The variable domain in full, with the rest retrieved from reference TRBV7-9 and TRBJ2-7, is DTGVSQNPRHKITKRGQNVTFRCDPISEHNRLYWYRQTLGQGPEFLTYFQNEAQLEKSRLLSDRFSAERPKGSFSTLEIQRTEQGDSAMYLCASSLVGDSIYEQYFGPGTRLTVT.

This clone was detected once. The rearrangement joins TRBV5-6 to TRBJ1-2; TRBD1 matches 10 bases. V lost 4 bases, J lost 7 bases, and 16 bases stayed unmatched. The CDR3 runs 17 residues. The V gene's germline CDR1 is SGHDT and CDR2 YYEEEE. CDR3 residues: CASSPLWDRGLTSGYTF. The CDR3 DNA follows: TGTGCCAGCAGCCCTTTGTGGGACAGGGGCCTTACCAGTGGCTACACCTTC. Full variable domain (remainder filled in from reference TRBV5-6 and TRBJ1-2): DAGVTQSPTHLIKTRGQQVTLRCSPKSGHDTVSWYQQALGQGPQFIFQYYEEEERQRGNFPDRFSGHQFPNYSSELNVNALLLGDSALYLCASSPLWDRGLTSGYTFGSGTRLTVV.

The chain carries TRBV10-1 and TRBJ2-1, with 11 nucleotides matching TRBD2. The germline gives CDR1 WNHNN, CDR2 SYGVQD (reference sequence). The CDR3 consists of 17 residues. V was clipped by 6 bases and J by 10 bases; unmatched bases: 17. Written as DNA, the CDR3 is TGCGCCAGCAGCGATACTAGCGGGGGTATGGCCCCCTCAGAGCAGTTCTTC. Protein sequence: CASSDTSGGMAPSEQFF.

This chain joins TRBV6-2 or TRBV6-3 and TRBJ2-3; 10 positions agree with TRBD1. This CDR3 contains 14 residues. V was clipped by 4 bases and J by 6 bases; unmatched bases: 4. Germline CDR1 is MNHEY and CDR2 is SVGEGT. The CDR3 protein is CASSLTGGPDTQYF. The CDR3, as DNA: TGTGCCAGCAGTTTGACAGGGGGCCCCGATACGCAGTATTTT.

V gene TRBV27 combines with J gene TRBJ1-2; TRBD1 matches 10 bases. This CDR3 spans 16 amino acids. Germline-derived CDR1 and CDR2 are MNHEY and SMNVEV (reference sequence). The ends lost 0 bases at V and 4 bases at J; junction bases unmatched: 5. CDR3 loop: CASSLSPTGGVYGYTF. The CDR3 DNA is TGTGCCAGCAGTTTATCCCCGACAGGGGGCGTCTATGGCTACACCTTC.

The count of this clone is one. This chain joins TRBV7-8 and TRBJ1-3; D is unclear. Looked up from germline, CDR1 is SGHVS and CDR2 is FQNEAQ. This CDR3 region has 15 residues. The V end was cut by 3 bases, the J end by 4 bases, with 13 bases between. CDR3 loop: CASSLAGRSGNTIYF. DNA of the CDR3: TGTGCCAGCAGCTTGGCTGGGAGGTCGGGAAACACCATATATTTT.

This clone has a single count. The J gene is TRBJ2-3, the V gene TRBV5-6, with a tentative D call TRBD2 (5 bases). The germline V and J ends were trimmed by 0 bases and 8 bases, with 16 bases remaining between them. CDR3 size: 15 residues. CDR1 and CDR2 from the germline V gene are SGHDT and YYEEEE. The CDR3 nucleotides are TGTGCCAGCAGCTTGGGACTACTTAGTACTCTTACGCAGTATTTT. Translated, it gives CASSLGLLSTLTQYF.

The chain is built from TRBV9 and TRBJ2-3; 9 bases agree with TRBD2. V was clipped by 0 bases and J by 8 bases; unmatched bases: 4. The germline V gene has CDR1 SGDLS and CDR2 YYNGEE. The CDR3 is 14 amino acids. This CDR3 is CASSVAAGGATQYF. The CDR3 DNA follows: TGTGCCAGCAGCGTAGCAGCGGGGGGTGCTACGCAGTATTTT.

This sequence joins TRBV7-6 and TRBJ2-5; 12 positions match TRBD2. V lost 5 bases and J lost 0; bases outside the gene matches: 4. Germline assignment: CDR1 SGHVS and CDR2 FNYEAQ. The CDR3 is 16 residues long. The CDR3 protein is CASSLGLAGHQETQYF. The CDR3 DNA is TGTGCCAGCAGCCTGGGACTAGCGGGCCACCAAGAGACCCAGTACTTC.

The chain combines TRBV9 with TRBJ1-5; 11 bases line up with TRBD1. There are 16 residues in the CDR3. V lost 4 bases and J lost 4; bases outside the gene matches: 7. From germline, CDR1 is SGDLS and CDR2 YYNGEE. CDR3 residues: CASSSGQGALNQPQHF. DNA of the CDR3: TGTGCCAGCAGCAGTGGACAGGGGGCCCTTAATCAGCCCCAGCATTTT.

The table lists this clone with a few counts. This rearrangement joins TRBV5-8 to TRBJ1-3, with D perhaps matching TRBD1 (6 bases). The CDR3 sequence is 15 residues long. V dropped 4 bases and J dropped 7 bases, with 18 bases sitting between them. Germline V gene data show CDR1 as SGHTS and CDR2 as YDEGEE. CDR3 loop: CASSAVEGGWNTIYF. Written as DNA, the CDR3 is TGTGCCAGCAGCGCTGTCGAAGGGGGTTGGAACACCATATATTTT.

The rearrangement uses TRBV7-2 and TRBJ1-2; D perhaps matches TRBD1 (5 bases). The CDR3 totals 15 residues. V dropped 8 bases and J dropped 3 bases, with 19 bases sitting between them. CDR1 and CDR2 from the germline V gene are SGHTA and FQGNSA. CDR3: CASSTRGGTDYGYTF. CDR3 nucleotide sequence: TGTGCCAGCTCAACCCGGGGGGGGACCGACTATGGCTACACCTTC.

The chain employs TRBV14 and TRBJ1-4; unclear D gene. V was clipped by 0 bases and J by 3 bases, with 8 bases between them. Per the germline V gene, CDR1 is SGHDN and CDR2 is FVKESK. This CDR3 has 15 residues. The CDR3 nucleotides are TGTGCCAGCAGCCAAGATCCGCTACCTAATGAAAAACTGTTTTTT. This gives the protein CASSQDPLPNEKLFF.